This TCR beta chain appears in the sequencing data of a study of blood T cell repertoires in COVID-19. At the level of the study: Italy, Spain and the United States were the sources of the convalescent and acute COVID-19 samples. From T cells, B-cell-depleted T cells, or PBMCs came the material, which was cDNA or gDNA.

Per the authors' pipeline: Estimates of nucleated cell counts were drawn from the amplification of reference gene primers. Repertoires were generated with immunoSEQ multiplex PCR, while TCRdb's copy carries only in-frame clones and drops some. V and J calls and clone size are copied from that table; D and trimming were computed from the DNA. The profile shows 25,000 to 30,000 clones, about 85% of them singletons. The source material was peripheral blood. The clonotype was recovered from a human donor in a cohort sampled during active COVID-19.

CDR3 sequence: CASSSDRATYGYTF. CDR3 DNA sequence: TGTGCCAGCAGCTCGGACAGGGCTACCTATGGCTACACCTTC. The chain employs TRBV11-3 and TRBJ1-2, with 8 bases that match TRBD1. After removal of 4 bases from V and 4 bases from J, the junction contained 5 bases not matched to a gene. The CDR3 runs to 14 residues. Germline values: CDR1 SGHNT, CDR2 YENEEA.